A selection of T cell receptor beta chains follows, all from one sample in a study of T cell responses to AZD1222 COVID-19 vaccine. Data came from immunoSEQ multiplex PCR; TCRdb stores just in-frame clones and leaves some out. Of some 130,000 clones listed, around 90% were seen once; the top ten hold under 2%. Source: peripheral blood, taken on day 0 of AZD1222 vaccination. Receptors originate from an adult in good health. Both conserved end residues are part of each CDR3. A D gene is named only where the DNA matches it firmly. Not all rows give a size; the values are once, few, many and, for expanded clones, a class.

NA	TRBV9	NA	TRBJ2-2	CASSPTWWVSGGELFF	TGTGCCAGCAGCCCTACCTGGTGGGTATCAGGCGGGGAGCTGTTTTTT
few	TRBV10-1	NA	TRBJ1-1	CASSEPDGPAEAFF	TGCGCCAGCAGTGAACCGGACGGTCCAGCGGAAGCTTTCTTT
few	TRBV18	NA	TRBJ1-1	CASSPDLNTEAFF	TGTGCCAGCTCTCCCGACTTGAACACTGAAGCTTTCTTT
NA	TRBV29-1	NA	TRBJ1-2	CSGFLPSYGYTF	TGCAGCGGTTTCCTGCCTTCCTATGGCTACACCTTC
NA	TRBV6-5	TRBD2	TRBJ2-5	CASSRSGSDQETQYF	TGTGCCAGCAGTCGTAGCGGGAGTGATCAAGAGACCCAGTACTTC
NA	TRBV4-2	NA	TRBJ1-1	CASRVGQPNTEAFF	TGTGCCAGCAGGGTGGGACAACCGAACACTGAAGCTTTCTTT
NA	TRBV28	TRBD1	TRBJ1-1	CASSLFLTGGGSNTEAFF	TGTGCCAGCAGTTTATTCTTGACAGGGGGCGGATCGAACACTGAAGCTTTCTTT
NA	TRBV2	NA	TRBJ1-5	CASSDPGDSGYYSNQPQHF	TGTGCCAGCAGTGATCCTGGGGATTCAGGGTACTATAGCAATCAGCCCCAGCATTTT
NA	TRBV27	NA	TRBJ1-6	CASSSYGTPPHF	TGTGCCAGCAGTTCCTATGGGACCCCCCCCCACTTT
NA	TRBV3-1/TRBV3-2	NA	TRBJ1-2	CASSPAGLRRGGYTF	TGTGCCAGCAGCCCTGCCGGACTCCGGAGAGGAGGCTACACCTTC
NA	TRBV12-3/TRBV12-4	NA	TRBJ2-2	CASSLVETGELFF	TGTGCCAGCAGTTTAGTGGAGACCGGGGAGCTGTTTTTT
NA	TRBV5-1	NA	TRBJ2-1	CASRPGTGVEQFF	TGCGCCAGCAGACCCGGGACCGGGGTTGAGCAGTTCTTC
NA	TRBV6-1	NA	TRBJ2-1	CASSEGGSAEQFF	TGTGCCAGCAGTGAAGGGGGTTCGGCGGAGCAGTTCTTC
NA	TRBV5-1	NA	TRBJ1-1	CASSPLTTGFFEAFF	TGCGCCAGCAGCCCTCTAACTACAGGGTTTTTTGAAGCTTTCTTT
NA	TRBV4-2	NA	TRBJ2-4	CASSQDREINIQYF	TGTGCCAGCAGCCAAGACAGGGAAATAAACATTCAGTACTTC
NA	TRBV4-3	NA	TRBJ1-4	CASSRGEKLFF	TGCGCCAGCAGCCGAGGAGAAAAACTGTTTTTT
once	TRBV19	NA	TRBJ1-1	CASSATGTSEAFF	TGTGCCAGTAGTGCGACGGGGACGTCTGAAGCTTTCTTT
once	TRBV3-1/TRBV3-2	NA	TRBJ1-4	CASSPRFDLFF	TGTGCCAGCAGCCCCCGCTTTGACCTGTTTTTT
NA	TRBV24-1	NA	TRBJ1-5	CATSDRLTGYGQPQHF	TGTGCCACCAGTGACCGACTAACAGGGTACGGTCAGCCCCAGCATTTT
NA	TRBV30	NA	TRBJ2-2	CAWTGNLRGGELFF	TGTGCCTGGACGGGGAATTTAAGGGGCGGGGAGCTGTTTTTT
NA	TRBV19	TRBD1	TRBJ1-6	CASSILDRVGSPLHF	TGTGCCAGTAGTATACTTGACAGGGTGGGTTCACCCCTCCACTTT
NA	TRBV4-2	NA	TRBJ1-1	CASSLQGNTEAFF	TGTGCCAGCAGCCTCCAAGGGAACACTGAAGCTTTCTTT
NA	TRBV28	NA	TRBJ1-4	CASSLKREKLFF	TGTGCCAGCAGTTTAAAAAGGGAGAAACTGTTTTTT
NA	TRBV27	TRBD1	TRBJ1-2	CASRTGGSYGYTF	TGTGCCAGCCGAACAGGGGGTTCCTATGGCTACACCTTC
NA	TRBV4-3	NA	TRBJ2-7	CASSQFSAPVGEQYF	TGCGCCAGCAGCCAATTTTCTGCCCCGGTGGGCGAGCAGTACTTC
NA	TRBV28	TRBD2	TRBJ2-1	CASSLSVAGYNEQFF	TGTGCCAGCAGTTTATCGGTAGCGGGATACAATGAGCAGTTCTTC
few	TRBV21-1	NA	TRBJ2-5	CASSSRGGREETQYF	TGTGCCAGCAGCTCGCGAGGGGGCCGGGAAGAGACCCAGTACTTC
NA	TRBV5-6	TRBD1	TRBJ1-2	CASSLGTGDHGYTF	TGTGCCAGCAGCTTAGGGACAGGGGATCACGGCTACACCTTC
many	TRBV6-2/TRBV6-3	NA	TRBJ2-2	CASSSNTGELFF	TGTGCCAGCAGTTCGAACACCGGGGAGCTGTTTTTT
NA	TRBV24-1	NA	TRBJ1-2	CATSDGGNYGYTF	TGTGCCACCAGTGACGGGGGGAACTATGGCTACACCTTC
NA	TRBV27	NA	TRBJ1-5	CASSFRHPGRNNQPQHF	TGTGCCAGCAGTTTTCGTCATCCGGGACGGAACAATCAGCCCCAGCATTTT
NA	TRBV7-9	NA	TRBJ2-7	CASSETPGYSYEQYF	TGTGCCAGCAGCGAGACGCCTGGATACTCCTACGAGCAGTACTTC
NA	TRBV7-8	NA	TRBJ2-1	CASSPNRDEQFF	TGTGCCAGCAGCCCTAACAGGGATGAGCAGTTCTTC
NA	TRBV6-5	NA	TRBJ1-1	CASSYGGLRDTEAFF	TGTGCCAGCAGTTACGGGGGGCTTAGGGACACTGAAGCTTTCTTT
NA	TRBV9	NA	TRBJ2-3	CASSPGGQSTDTQYF	TGTGCCAGCAGCCCAGGTGGGCAGAGCACAGATACGCAGTATTTT